This TCR beta chain was identified in a study of blood T cells in healthy people across ages. Across the whole study: About one barcoded beta molecule was captured per two T cells (by template switching).

Study-level findings and limits: Roughly linearly, TCR beta diversity per million T cells fell as age increased.

Trimming cost V 6 bases and J 0 bases, with 11 bases left between them. This CDR3 comprises 13 residues. Germline V gives CDR1 SQVTM, CDR2 ANQGSEA. A second PCR of 7 to 11 cycles used a sample-barcoded 5' primer and a J-beta primer mix. TCRdb fed the 5' RACE reads into MiXCR, producing one record per CDR3 protein. Of over 750,000 distinct CDR3 sequences listed, roughly 25% are singletons. As for this clonotype: Its antigen is still unknown.

These sequences were also reported in another study, on T cells of mothers and their children.

The sequence derives from a boy between 10 and 17 years old in good health. The chain joins TRBV29-1 to TRBJ1-1, with D unresolved. The material sequenced was blood. This CDR3 is CSVRVTMNTEAFF. DNA for the CDR3: TGCAGCGTCCGGGTGACCATGAACACTGAAGCTTTCTTT.